The 29 T cell receptor beta chains below all came from one sample that was sequenced in a study of T-cell reconstitution after alpha-beta-depleted transplantation in children. Unique molecular identifiers were incorporated during preparation of the TCRbeta library. TCRdb reprocessed the PCR reads with MiXCR, giving one entry per CDR3 protein. The sample yields about 540,000 distinct CDR3 sequences, 25% to 30% seen once. The sequencing used PBMCs, collected before TCRalphabeta/CD19-depleted stem cell transplant. The receptors were sampled from a boy in the first two years of life with Wiskott-Aldrich syndrome, due to receive a stem cell transplant.

The table lists this clonotype with a few counts. The V and J genes are TRBV7-2 and TRBJ2-1; no reliable D call. There are 16 residues in the CDR3. V was clipped by 3 bases and J by 4 bases, with 16 bases between them. Germline values: CDR1 SGHTA, CDR2 FQGNSA. The CDR3 loop is CASSFQIVNFYNEQFF. CDR3 DNA sequence: TGTGCCAGCAGCTTCCAGATTGTTAATTTTTACAATGAGCAGTTCTTC.

The chain employs TRBV27 and TRBJ2-5; 8 bases are a match to TRBD1. Germline V gives CDR1 MNHEY, CDR2 SMNVEV (reference sequence). This CDR3 spans 15 amino acids. J gave up 1 base and V 5 bases, and 6 bases lay outside the gene matches. Written as DNA, the CDR3 is TGTGCCAGCAGTATCAGACAGGGGCTCCAAGAGACCCAGTACTTC. As protein: CASSIRQGLQETQYF.

The sample holds one count of this clonotype. The J gene is TRBJ2-3, the V gene TRBV12-3 or TRBV12-4, with a weak D call TRBD2 (6 bases). The CDR3 covers 16 residues. Trimming removed 5 bases from V and 5 bases from J, with 20 bases in between. The CDR3 nucleotides are TGTGCCAGCAGTGCCCAGACTAGGTCATTGGGAGATACGCAGTATTTT. Protein: CASSAQTRSLGDTQYF.

There are a few counts of this clonotype. The J gene is TRBJ2-7, the V gene TRBV28; D perhaps matches TRBD2 (7 bases). V was shortened by 5 bases and J by 3 bases, with 17 bases between the two germline ends. CDR1 and CDR2 (germline): MDHEN, SYDVKM. There are 15 residues in the CDR3. CDR3 sequence (DNA): TGTGCCAGCAGTCCCGAACGGGGGGCTGGCTACGAGCAGTACTTC. It yields the protein CASSPERGAGYEQYF. The whole variable domain, remainder taken from reference TRBV28 and TRBJ2-7, is DVKVTQSSRYLVKRTGEKVFLECVQDMDHENMFWYRQDPGLGLRLIYFSYDVKMKEKGDIPEGYSVSREKKERFSLILESASTNQTSMYLCASSPERGAGYEQYFGPGTRLTVT.

This clonotype came up a few times. The CDR3 here is CSVSGTGGTYNEQFF. The CDR3 DNA reads as TGCAGCGTTTCCGGGACAGGGGGGACCTACAATGAGCAGTTCTTC. The rearrangement uses TRBV29-1 and TRBJ2-1; 11 bases map to TRBD1. The J segment lost 2 bases and the V segment lost 5 bases, leaving 5 bases of the junction unmatched. Germline CDR1 and CDR2: SQVTM and ANQGSEA. This CDR3 region has 15 residues.

This clonotype was observed a handful of times. This chain joins TRBV12-3 or TRBV12-4 and TRBJ2-3; no definite D call. The V and J ends lost 5 bases and 4 bases respectively, with 13 bases between them. This CDR3 is built from 14 residues. CDR3 bases: TGTGCCAGCAGTGACCGACCCAAACCAGATACGCAGTATTTT. Translating gives CASSDRPKPDTQYF.

This clonotype has more than one count but fewer than ten. This chain connects TRBV20-1 to TRBJ1-5; no clear D gene. This CDR3 has 13 amino acids. CDR1 is DFQATT, CDR2 SNEGSKA, per germline (reference sequence). V was trimmed by 3 bases and J by 6 bases, leaving 12 bases between them. CDR3 region: CSASGSEIQPQHF. The CDR3, as DNA: TGCAGTGCTAGCGGATCAGAAATTCAGCCCCAGCATTTT.

The chain joins TRBV27 to TRBJ2-3; D gene uncertain. Trimming cost V 6 bases and J 0 bases, with 7 bases left between them. Germline loops: CDR1 MNHEY, CDR2 SMNVEV (reference sequence). The CDR3 runs to 13 residues. CDR3 in amino acids: CASRSISTDTQYF. The CDR3 DNA sequence: TGTGCCAGCAGGTCGATAAGCACAGATACGCAGTATTTT.

V gene TRBV19 combines with J gene TRBJ2-1, with D perhaps TRBD1 (6 bases). This CDR3 is 15 amino acids long. Germline V gives CDR1 LNHDA, CDR2 SQIVND (reference sequence). V was pared by 0 bases and J by 9 bases, with 15 bases between. CDR3 region: CASSIDPNREAEQFF. For the CDR3, the DNA is TGTGCCAGTAGTATAGACCCAAACAGGGAAGCTGAGCAGTTCTTC.

V is TRBV4-1 and J is TRBJ2-5; D is perhaps TRBD2 (6 bases). CDR3 length: 18 amino acids. V was trimmed by 3 bases and J by 1 base, leaving 21 bases between them. Germline CDR1 reads MGHRA; CDR2 reads YSYEKL. The CDR3 nucleotides are TGCGCCAGCAGCCAGGCCGATTTGACTAGGGCCTTCCAAGAGACCCAGTACTTC. Protein sequence: CASSQADLTRAFQETQYF.

V gene TRBV19 combines with J gene TRBJ2-1; 10 positions match TRBD2. V was pared by 3 bases and J by 4 bases, with 9 bases of the junction left unmatched. Germline V gene sequence: CDR1 LNHDA, CDR2 SQIVND (reference sequence). The CDR3 runs 17 residues. The CDR3 protein is CASSMSRLAGFYNEQFF. The CDR3 DNA sequence: TGTGCCAGTAGTATGAGTCGACTAGCGGGCTTTTACAATGAGCAGTTCTTC.

Comments on this clonotype: Germline is not matched at one junction end, which may reflect a read error. This chain connects TRBV20-1 to TRBJ2-1, with D perhaps TRBD2 (5 bases). Germline CDR1 reads DFQATT; CDR2 reads SNEGSKA (reference sequence). This CDR3 is 12 amino acids long. The CDR3 DNA sequence: TGCAGTGCTGGTCGGACTCCCAATGAGCACTTCTTC. Translation gives CSAGRTPNEHFF.

J is TRBJ2-5 and V is TRBV15; D gene unclear. The V gene lost 1 base and the J gene lost 5 bases, with 17 bases spanning the gap. Germline CDR1 reads LNHNV; CDR2 reads YYDKDF (reference sequence). This CDR3 comprises 16 residues. The chain's CDR3 is CATSRGAHRSRETQYF. CDR3 coding DNA: TGTGCCACCAGCAGAGGAGCTCATAGATCGAGGGAGACCCAGTACTTC. Filled out from reference TRBV15 and TRBJ2-5, the complete variable domain reads DAMVIQNPRYQVTQFGKPVTLSCSQTLNHNVMYWYQQKSSQAPKLLFHYYDKDFNNEADTPDNFQSRRPNTSFCFLDIRSPGLGDTAMYLCATSRGAHRSRETQYFGPGTRLLVL.

This chain links TRBV5-1 with TRBJ2-1; 7 bases align to TRBD2. The V gene's germline CDR1 is SGHRS and CDR2 YFSETQ. The CDR3 runs 15 residues. With V trimmed by 4 bases and J by 8 bases, 12 bases remained unmatched. The CDR3 loop reads CASSLTSGTFDEQFF. In nucleotides, the CDR3 is TGCGCCAGCAGCCTGACCAGCGGGACTTTCGATGAGCAGTTCTTC.

This clonotype occurred a few times. This chain links TRBV9 with TRBJ2-1, with D uncertain. The CDR3 runs to 14 residues. V gave up 0 bases and J gave up 5 bases, with 9 bases separating them. Germline CDR1 SGDLS, CDR2 YYNGEE. CDR3 amino acids: CASSVGLKNNEQFF. The CDR3 nucleotides read TGTGCCAGCAGCGTAGGGCTCAAAAACAATGAGCAGTTCTTC.

J is TRBJ1-1 and V is TRBV2; D ambiguous. Trimming pared 6 bases from V and 2 bases from J, leaving 13 bases between. Germline V gene lookup returns CDR1 SNHLY and CDR2 FYNNEI. This CDR3 is built from 14 residues. CDR3: CASSAGITNTEAFF. The CDR3 DNA reads as TGTGCCAGCAGCGCCGGGATAACTAACACTGAAGCTTTCTTT.

This sequence joins TRBV9 and TRBJ2-2; 8 bases line up with TRBD2. This CDR3 has 16 residues. Germline CDR1 SGDLS, CDR2 YYNGEE. J gave up 8 bases and V 0 bases, and 9 bases lay outside the gene matches. The DNA for the CDR3 is TGTGCCAGCAGCGTAGCGGGAGGGCCGCTTGCGGGGGAGCTGTTTTTT. It specifies CASSVAGGPLAGELFF.

This clonotype came up a few times. V gene TRBV2 combines with J gene TRBJ1-5; possibly TRBD1 for D (6 bases). This CDR3 has 15 residues. The V gene lost 5 bases and the J gene lost 2 bases, with 13 bases spanning the gap. Germline-derived CDR1 and CDR2 are SNHLY and FYNNEI. The CDR3 is CASSKRGSGNQPQHF. The CDR3 DNA reads TGTGCCAGCAGTAAAAGGGGGTCAGGCAATCAGCCCCAGCATTTT. Based on the CDR3 plus reference TRBV2 and TRBJ1-5, the full variable domain is EPEVTQTPSHQVTQMGQEVILRCVPISNHLYFYWYRQILGQKVEFLVSFYNNEISEKSEIFDDQFSVERPDGSNFTLKIRSTKLEDSAMYFCASSKRGSGNQPQHFGDGTRLSIL.

V gene TRBV5-5 combines with J gene TRBJ1-1, with unresolved D. The CDR3 extends over 14 amino acids. Germline CDR1 is SGHKS and CDR2 is YYEKEE (reference sequence). V lost 0 bases and J 3 bases, leaving 9 bases between the germline ends. The CDR3 coding sequence is TGTGCCAGCAGCTTGGTCTATTGGGACACTGAAGCTTTCTTT. Its translation is CASSLVYWDTEAFF. Filled out from reference TRBV5-5 and TRBJ1-1, the complete variable domain reads DAGVTQSPTHLIKTRGQQVTLRCSPISGHKSVSWYQQVLGQGPQFIFQYYEKEERGRGNFPDRFSARQFPNYSSELNVNALLLGDSALYLCASSLVYWDTEAFFGQGTRLTVV.

The table lists this clonotype with a few counts. The rearrangement joins TRBV29-1 to TRBJ2-7; no reliable D call. CDR1 is SQVTM and CDR2 is ANQGSEA in the germline V gene. This CDR3 has 10 residues. Trimming left V 7 bases short and J 6 bases short, with 10 bases between. The CDR3 DNA reads as TGCAGCGCCGCTAGGTCCGAGCAGTACTTC. Amino acids: CSAARSEQYF.

This clonotype was picked up a small number of times. The chain joins TRBV20-1 to TRBJ2-7, with D perhaps matching TRBD1 or TRBD2 (6 bases each). Trimming removed 4 bases at V and 6 bases at J, with 13 bases between. Germline V gene lookup returns CDR1 DFQATT and CDR2 SNEGSKA (reference sequence). The CDR3 spans 12 residues. CDR3 coding DNA: TGCAGTGCTATTCGAGGGGGGAGCGAGCAGTACTTC. This sequence encodes CSAIRGGSEQYF.

This clonotype was recorded a few times. The junction departs from the called germline gene at one end, perhaps through a read error. V usage is TRBV5-5 and J usage is TRBJ2-1; 7 nucleotides agree with TRBD2. CDR3 length: 16 residues. Germline CDR1 is SGHKS and CDR2 is YYEKEE (reference sequence). As DNA, the CDR3 is TGTGCCAGCAGCGCCGGTCATAGCGGGCCCTACCATGAGCAGTTCTTC. Its protein is CASSAGHSGPYHEQFF. The full variable domain, completed using reference TRBV5-5 and TRBJ2-1, is DAGVTQSPTHLIKTRGQQVTLRCSPISGHKSVSWYQQVLGQGPQFIFQYYEKEERGRGNFPDRFSARQFPNYSSELNVNALLLGDSALYLCASSAGHSGPYHEQFFGPGTRLTVL.

This clonotype was recorded a few times. The chain joins TRBV28 to TRBJ1-5; no clear D. CDR1 and CDR2 from the germline V gene are MDHEN and SYDVKM. The CDR3 has 15 amino acids. V was pared by 1 base and J by 0 bases, with 7 bases between. CDR3 sequence (DNA): TGTGCCAGCAGTTTATCCGTCGATAGCAATCAGCCCCAGCATTTT. Protein: CASSLSVDSNQPQHF.

This clonotype was observed a few times. This rearrangement joins TRBV10-3 to TRBJ2-7; TRBD2 matches at 9 bases. V shed 4 bases and J 3 bases; nucleotides not matched to a gene: 7. CDR1 and CDR2 from the germline V gene are ENHRY and SYGVKD. The CDR3 loop spans 15 amino acids. The CDR3 is CAISANRLADYEQYF. The CDR3 nucleotides are TGTGCCATCAGTGCGAACCGACTAGCGGACTACGAGCAGTACTTC.

This clonotype was seen a handful of times. This sequence joins TRBV5-1 and TRBJ2-7; 7 nucleotides align to TRBD2. The CDR3 has 16 amino acids. J was trimmed by 3 bases and V by 0 bases; bases with no gene match: 9. Germline CDR1 reads SGHRS; CDR2 reads YFSETQ. DNA of the CDR3: TGCGCCAGCAGCTTGGATCCTGCGGGAGTAATCTACGAGCAGTACTTC. This codes for CASSLDPAGVIYEQYF. The entire variable domain, with the rest obtained from reference TRBV5-1 and TRBJ2-7, is as follows: KAGVTQTPRYLIKTRGQQVTLSCSPISGHRSVSWYQQTPGQGLQFLFEYFSETQRNKGNFPGRFSGRQFSNSRSEMNVSTLELGDSALYLCASSLDPAGVIYEQYFGPGTRLTVT.

V gene TRBV20-1 combines with J gene TRBJ2-7, with 11 bases lining up with TRBD2. This CDR3 spans 14 amino acids. Germline V gives CDR1 DFQATT, CDR2 SNEGSKA (reference sequence). V shed 5 bases and J 0 bases; nucleotides not matched to a gene: 3. For the CDR3, the DNA is TGCAGTGCTTTAGCGGGAGGGATCTCCTACGAGCAGTACTTC. Translation gives CSALAGGISYEQYF.

There are a few counts of this clonotype. The CDR3 nucleotides are TGCGCCAGCAGCTTTTTCCCTAGCGGAGCCCTCACAGATACGCAGTATTTT. Its translation: CASSFFPSGALTDTQYF. The gene calls are TRBV5-1 and TRBJ2-3, with 7 bases matching TRBD2. V lost 2 bases and J lost 2; bases outside the gene matches: 11. Looked up from germline, CDR1 is SGHRS and CDR2 is YFSETQ. The CDR3 has 17 amino acids.

The sample holds a few counts of this clonotype. This sequence joins TRBV11-1 and TRBJ2-5; either TRBD1 or TRBD2 may fit D (6 bases each). In germline, CDR1 is SGHAT, CDR2 FQDESV (reference sequence). Deletions cut 2 bases from V and 5 bases from J, with 15 bases between. The CDR3 totals 15 residues. The CDR3 nucleotides read TGTGCCAGCAGCTTACGGTCCGGGGGCGGGGAGACCCAGTACTTC. Translating it yields CASSLRSGGGETQYF.

This clonotype was observed a handful of times. The junction and the germline gene differ at one end; a read error may be behind it. The J gene is TRBJ2-5, the V gene TRBV9; 14 bases line up with TRBD2. The CDR3 length is 18 residues. Germline assignment: CDR1 SGDLS and CDR2 YYNGEE. The CDR3 loop reads CASSPQSGLAGDLETQYF. The CDR3 DNA follows: TGTGCCAGCAGCCCGCAATCGGGACTAGCGGGAGATCTGGAGACACAGTACTTC.